This entry features one TCR beta chain sequence. Antigen specificity is unknown. Generated by immunoSEQ multiplex PCR, the TCRdb table keeps only in-frame clones and is missing some. This table holds 400,000 to 450,000 clones, less than 95% found once. The sample belongs to a study of Ad26.COV2.S vaccination and SARS-CoV-2 variants. Study information: The vaccine Ad26.COV2.S was put into the muscle once, or twice with 56 days between. Study-wide findings and caveats: Analytic work on TCR breadth and depth might have understated the full extent of total T cell responses. Measurement of non-spike TCR breadth gave similar results in vaccine and placebo recipients. Spike-specific TCR breadth ran higher among vaccine recipients than placebo recipients.

Treatment: some 19 received Ad26.COV2.S at low or high dose, single or two shots; 5 received placebo; per-sample allocation not given. Following the first vaccine or placebo injection, samples were taken on day 63. Germline V gene data show CDR1 as LNHDA and CDR2 as SQIVND (reference sequence). The CDR3 has 14 amino acids. V gave up 7 bases and J gave up 3 bases, with 13 bases separating them. J is TRBJ1-5 and V is TRBV19; D is undetermined. The starting material was peripheral blood, obtained in a trial of Ad26.COV2.S vaccine versus placebo. The sequence was obtained from a person aged 18-65 years who received the Ad26.COV2.S COVID-19 vaccine or a placebo. This CDR3 reads CASTVAVPNQPQHF. The CDR3 DNA reads as TGTGCCAGTACTGTGGCCGTCCCCAATCAGCCCCAGCATTTT. Full variable domain (missing parts from reference TRBV19 and TRBJ1-5): DGGITQSPKYLFRKEGQNVTLSCEQNLNHDAMYWYRQDPGQGLRLIYYSQIVNDFQKGDIAEGYSVSREKKESFPLTVTSAQKNPTAFYLCASTVAVPNQPQHFGDGTRLSIL.